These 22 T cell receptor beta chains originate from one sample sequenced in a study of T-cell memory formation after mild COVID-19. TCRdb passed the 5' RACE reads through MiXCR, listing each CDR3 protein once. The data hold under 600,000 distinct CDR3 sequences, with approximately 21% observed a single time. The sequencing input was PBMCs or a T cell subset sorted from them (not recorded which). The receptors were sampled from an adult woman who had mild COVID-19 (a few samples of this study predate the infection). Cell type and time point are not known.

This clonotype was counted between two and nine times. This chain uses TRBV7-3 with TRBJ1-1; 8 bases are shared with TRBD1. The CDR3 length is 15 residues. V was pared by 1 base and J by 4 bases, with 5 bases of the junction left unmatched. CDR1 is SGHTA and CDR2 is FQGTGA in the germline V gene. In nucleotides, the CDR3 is TGTGCCAGCAGCTTAAGCGGACAGGGAACCACTGAAGCTTTCTTT. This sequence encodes CASSLSGQGTTEAFF.

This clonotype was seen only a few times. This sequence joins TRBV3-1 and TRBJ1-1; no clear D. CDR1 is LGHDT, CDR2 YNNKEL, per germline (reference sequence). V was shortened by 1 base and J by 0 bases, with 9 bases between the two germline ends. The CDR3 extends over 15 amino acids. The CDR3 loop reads CASSQGSGMNTEAFF. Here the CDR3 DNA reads TGTGCCAGCAGCCAAGGGTCTGGGATGAACACTGAAGCTTTCTTT.

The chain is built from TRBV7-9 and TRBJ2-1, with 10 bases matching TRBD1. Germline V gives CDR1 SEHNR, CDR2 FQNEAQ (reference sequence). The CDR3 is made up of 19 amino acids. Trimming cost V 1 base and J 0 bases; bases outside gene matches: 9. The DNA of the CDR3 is TGTGCCAGCAGCTTAGGGCCGGGACAGGGGACTGGCTCCTACAATGAGCAGTTCTTC. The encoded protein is CASSLGPGQGTGSYNEQFF.

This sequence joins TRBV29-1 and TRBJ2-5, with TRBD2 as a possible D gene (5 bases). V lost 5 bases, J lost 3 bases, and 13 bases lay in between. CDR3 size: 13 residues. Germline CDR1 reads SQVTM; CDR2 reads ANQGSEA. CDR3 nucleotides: TGCAGCGTTCCGGCCGCCGGGGAAGAGACCCAGTACTTC. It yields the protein CSVPAAGEETQYF. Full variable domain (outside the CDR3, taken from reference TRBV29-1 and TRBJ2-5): SAVISQKPSRDICQRGTSLTIQCQVDSQVTMMFWYRQQPGQSLTLIATANQGSEATYESGFVIDKFPISRPNLTFSTLTVSNMSPEDSSIYLCSVPAAGEETQYFGPGTRLLVL.

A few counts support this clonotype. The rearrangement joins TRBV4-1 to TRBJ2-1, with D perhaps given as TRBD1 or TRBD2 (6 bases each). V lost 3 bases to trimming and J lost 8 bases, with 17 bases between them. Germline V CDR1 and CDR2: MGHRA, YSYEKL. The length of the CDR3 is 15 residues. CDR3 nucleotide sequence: TGCGCCAGCAGCCATCCACCCGGGGGCGTCGATGAGCAGTTCTTC. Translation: CASSHPPGGVDEQFF.

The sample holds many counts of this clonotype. The CDR3 DNA sequence: TGTGCCAGCAGTCAAACAGGGGGCTCCTACGAGCAGTACTTC. Translating gives CASSQTGGSYEQYF. This chain uses TRBV6-5 with TRBJ2-7; 8 bases are a match to TRBD1. CDR3 size: 14 residues. J gave up 0 bases and V 5 bases, and 3 bases lay outside the gene matches. The germline gives CDR1 MNHEY, CDR2 SVGAGI.

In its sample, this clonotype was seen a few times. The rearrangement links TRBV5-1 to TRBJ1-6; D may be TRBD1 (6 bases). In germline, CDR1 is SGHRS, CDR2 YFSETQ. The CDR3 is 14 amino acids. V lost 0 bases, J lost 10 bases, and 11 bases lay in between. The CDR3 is CASSLGQDWSPLHF. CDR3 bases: TGCGCCAGCAGCTTGGGACAGGATTGGTCACCCCTCCACTTT.

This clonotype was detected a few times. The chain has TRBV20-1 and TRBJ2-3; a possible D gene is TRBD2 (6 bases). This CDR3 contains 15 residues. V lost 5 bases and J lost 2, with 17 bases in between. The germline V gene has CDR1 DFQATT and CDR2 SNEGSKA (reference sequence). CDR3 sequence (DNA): TGCAGTGCTTCCGGGAGAGAGTTAAACACAGATACGCAGTATTTT. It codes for CSASGRELNTDTQYF.

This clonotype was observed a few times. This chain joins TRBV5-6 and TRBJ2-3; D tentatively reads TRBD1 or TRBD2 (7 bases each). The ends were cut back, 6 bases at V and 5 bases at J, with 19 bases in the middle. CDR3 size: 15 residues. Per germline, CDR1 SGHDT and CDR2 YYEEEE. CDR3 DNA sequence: TGTGCCAGCACCTTAGACAGGGAGGGAAAAGATACGCAGTATTTT. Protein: CASTLDREGKDTQYF.

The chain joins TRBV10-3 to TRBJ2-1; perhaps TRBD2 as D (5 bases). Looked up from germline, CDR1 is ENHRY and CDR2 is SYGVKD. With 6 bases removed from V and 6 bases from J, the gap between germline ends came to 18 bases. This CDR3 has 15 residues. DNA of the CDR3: TGTGCCATCAGGAGAAAAGTCGAGGGCCCCAATGAGCAGTTCTTC. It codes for CAIRRKVEGPNEQFF.

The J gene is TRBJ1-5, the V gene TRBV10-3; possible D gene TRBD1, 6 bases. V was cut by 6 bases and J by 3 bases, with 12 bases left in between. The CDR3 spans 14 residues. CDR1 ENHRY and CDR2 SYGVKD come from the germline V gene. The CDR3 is CAISEQGPNQPQHF. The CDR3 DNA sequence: TGTGCCATCAGCGAACAGGGTCCCAATCAGCCCCAGCATTTT.

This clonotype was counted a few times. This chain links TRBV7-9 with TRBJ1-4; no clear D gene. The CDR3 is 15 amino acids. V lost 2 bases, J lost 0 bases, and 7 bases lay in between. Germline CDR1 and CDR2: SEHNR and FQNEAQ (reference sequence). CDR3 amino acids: CASSLPPATNEKLFF. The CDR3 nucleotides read TGTGCCAGCAGCTTACCCCCAGCAACTAATGAAAAACTGTTTTTT.

The DNA of the CDR3 is TGTGCCAGCAGCATCAATTCCGACAGGGAAAACTATGGCTACACCTTC. As protein: CASSINSDRENYGYTF. The chain couples TRBV5-5 to TRBJ1-2; TRBD1 aligns across 7 bases. With V trimmed by 4 bases and J by 2 bases, 11 bases remained unmatched. Germline values: CDR1 SGHKS, CDR2 YYEKEE (reference sequence). This CDR3 region has 16 residues.

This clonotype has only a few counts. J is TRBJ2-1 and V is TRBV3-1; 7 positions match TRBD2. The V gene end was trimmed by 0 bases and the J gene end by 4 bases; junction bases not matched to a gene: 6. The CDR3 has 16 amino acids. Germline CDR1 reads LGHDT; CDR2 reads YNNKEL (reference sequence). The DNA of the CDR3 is TGTGCCAGCAGCCAAGAACTCCTAGCGGAGTACAATGAGCAGTTCTTC. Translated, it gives CASSQELLAEYNEQFF.

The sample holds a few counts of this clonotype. CDR3 residues: CAWSVLGRYEQYF. The CDR3 DNA reads TGTGCCTGGAGTGTACTTGGACGGTACGAGCAGTACTTC. This sequence joins TRBV30 and TRBJ2-7, with D hard to call. Trimming cost V 0 bases and J 4 bases, with 10 bases left between them. CDR1 and CDR2 from the germline V gene are GTSNPN and SVGIG (reference sequence). The CDR3 sequence is 13 residues long. The whole variable domain, remainder taken from reference TRBV30 and TRBJ2-7, is SQTIHQWPATLVQPVGSPLSLECTVEGTSNPNLYWYRQAAGRGLQLLFYSVGIGQISSEVPQNLSASRPQDRQFILSSKKLLLSDSGFYLCAWSVLGRYEQYFGPGTRLTVT.

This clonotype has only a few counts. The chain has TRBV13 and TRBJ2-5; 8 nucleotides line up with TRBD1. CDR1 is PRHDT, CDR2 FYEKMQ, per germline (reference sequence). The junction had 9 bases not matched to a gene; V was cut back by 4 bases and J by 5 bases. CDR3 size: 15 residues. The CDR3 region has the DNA TGTGCCAGCAGCTCCGAAGACAGGGGAAGGGAGACCCAGTACTTC. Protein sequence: CASSSEDRGRETQYF.

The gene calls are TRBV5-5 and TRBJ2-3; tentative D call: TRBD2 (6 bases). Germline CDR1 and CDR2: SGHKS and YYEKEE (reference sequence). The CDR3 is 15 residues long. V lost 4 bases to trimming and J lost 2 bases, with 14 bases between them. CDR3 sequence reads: CASSPPRTNTDTQYF. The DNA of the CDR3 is TGTGCCAGCAGCCCTCCCCGGACTAACACAGATACGCAGTATTTT.

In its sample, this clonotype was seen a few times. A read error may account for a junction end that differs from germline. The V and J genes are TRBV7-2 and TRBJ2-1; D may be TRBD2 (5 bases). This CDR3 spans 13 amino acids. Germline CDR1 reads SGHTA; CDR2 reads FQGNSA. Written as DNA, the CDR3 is TGTGCCAGCAGTTTAGACTACAACAATGAGCAGTTCTTC. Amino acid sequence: CASSLDYNNEQFF. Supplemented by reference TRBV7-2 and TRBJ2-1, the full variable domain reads GAGVSQSPSNKVTEKGKDVELRCDPISGHTALYWYRQSLGQGLEFLIYFQGNSAPDKSGLPSDRFSAERTGGSVSTLTIQRTQQEDSAVYLCASSLDYNNEQFFGPGTRLTVL.

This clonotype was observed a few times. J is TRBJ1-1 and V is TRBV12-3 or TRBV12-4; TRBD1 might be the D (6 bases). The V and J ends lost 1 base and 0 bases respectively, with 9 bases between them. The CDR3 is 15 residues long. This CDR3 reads CASSLVWDMNTEAFF. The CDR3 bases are TGTGCCAGCAGTTTAGTGTGGGACATGAACACTGAAGCTTTCTTT.

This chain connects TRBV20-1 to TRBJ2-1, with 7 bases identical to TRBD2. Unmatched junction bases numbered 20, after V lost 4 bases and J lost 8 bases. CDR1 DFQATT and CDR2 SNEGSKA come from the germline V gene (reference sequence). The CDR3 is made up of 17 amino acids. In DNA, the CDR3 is TGCAGTGCTACCCTGTGGACTAGTCGGGAGATAGCGTATGAGCAGTTCTTC. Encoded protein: CSATLWTSREIAYEQFF.

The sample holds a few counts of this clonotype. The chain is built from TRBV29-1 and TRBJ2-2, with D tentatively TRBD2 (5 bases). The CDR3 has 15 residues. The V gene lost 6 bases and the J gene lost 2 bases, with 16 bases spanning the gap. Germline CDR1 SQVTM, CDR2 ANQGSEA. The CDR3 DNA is TGCAGCGTGGAGGTTCGGGTCACAAACACCGGGGAGCTGTTTTTT. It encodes CSVEVRVTNTGELFF.

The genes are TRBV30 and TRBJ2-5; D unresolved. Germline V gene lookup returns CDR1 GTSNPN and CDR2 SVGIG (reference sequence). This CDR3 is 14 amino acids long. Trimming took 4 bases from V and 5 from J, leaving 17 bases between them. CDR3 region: CAWKVSGYWETQYF. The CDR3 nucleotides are TGTGCCTGGAAAGTGTCAGGTTATTGGGAGACCCAGTACTTC.